The sequence of this T cell receptor (beta chain) was determined in a study of OX40 agonist ivuxolimab in advanced cancers. On the study more broadly: Partial responses were observed in three patients, of whom one had hepatocellular carcinoma and two had cutaneous melanoma. Study-wide results and limits: Among the lowest peripheral clonal expansion occurred in 0.1-3.0 mg/kg partial responders.

For this clone: The target antigen is unknown.

The CDR3 extends over 14 amino acids. Germline V lookup: CDR1 MDHEN, CDR2 SYDVKM. With V trimmed by 5 bases and J by 3 bases, 4 bases remained unmatched. The data were produced by immunoSEQ multiplex PCR, yet TCRdb's version contains in-frame clones alone and is incomplete. Of over 75,000 clones listed, approximately 91% were seen once; the top ten hold 0.3% to 0.4%. J is TRBJ2-3 and V is TRBV28, with 8 bases aligning to TRBD1. The sequenced sample was CD4+ or CD8+ T cells sorted from blood, obtained in a trial of the OX40 agonist ivuxolimab. The receptor was isolated from an adult with an advanced solid tumor such as melanoma, head and neck, liver or kidney cancer. The chain's CDR3 is CASSRTGLTDTQYF. The DNA for the CDR3 is TGTGCCAGCAGTCGGACAGGGTTAACAGATACGCAGTATTTT.